The subject of this entry is one T cell receptor (beta chain). Participants, 18 to 89 years old, spanned 25 or so US areas. Categorization into cohorts depended on clinical history that participants reported. This entry comes from a study of blood T cell repertoires in COVID-19. Assay used: immunoSEQ multiplex PCR; TCRdb lists only in-frame clones, some missing. Found here are under 400,000 clones, 87% of them singletons; the top ten hold 1.5% to 2%. CDR1 is MDHEN, CDR2 SYDVKM, per germline. The CDR3 is 14 residues long. V was clipped by 7 bases and J by 2 bases; unmatched bases: 5. Sequencing was performed on PBMCs or T cells enriched from blood (not recorded which). This clonotype originated in a man between 40 and 49 years old in a cohort exposed to, infected with or recovered from COVID-19 (not recorded which). This rearrangement joins TRBV28 to TRBJ2-1, with 7 bases fitting TRBD1. The CDR3 spells CASTTGTAYNEQFF. CDR3 nucleotides: TGTGCCAGCACTACCGGGACAGCCTACAATGAGCAGTTCTTC.